These 19 T cell receptor beta chains were all obtained from the same sample, sequenced in a study of T cell responses to AZD1222 COVID-19 vaccine. Clones were sequenced by immunoSEQ multiplex PCR, and TCRdb holds only the in-frame ones, with some missing. Of over 100,000 clones in the sample, around 89% were seen once. The sample here was peripheral blood, taken on day 0 of AZD1222 vaccination. These receptors were collected from an adult in good health.

V usage is TRBV6-1 and J usage is TRBJ1-2, with D possibly being TRBD1 (5 bases). Germline assignment: CDR1 MNHNS and CDR2 SASEGT. V shed 1 base and J shed 8 bases, with 20 bases lying between them. The CDR3 length is 16 residues. The CDR3, as DNA: TGTGCCAGCAGTGAAGGGGTTAGGGGAAGGGGAGAGGGCTACACCTTC. It specifies CASSEGVRGRGEGYTF.

This chain joins TRBV27 and TRBJ1-2; possible D gene TRBD1, 6 bases. CDR1 is MNHEY and CDR2 is SMNVEV in the germline V gene (reference sequence). V was pared by 7 bases and J by 2 bases, with 20 bases between. The CDR3 has 16 residues. In DNA form, the CDR3 reads TGTGCCAGCACTCCGAGGGCGGGGGCGACCAACTATGGCTACACCTTC. Its translation: CASTPRAGATNYGYTF.

This clone was seen only once. V usage is TRBV9 and J usage is TRBJ2-2; no clear D gene. This CDR3 spans 15 amino acids. Trimming removed 0 bases at V and 6 bases at J, with 12 bases between. The germline V gene has CDR1 SGDLS and CDR2 YYNGEE. This CDR3 reads CASSVGNGFSGELFF. DNA of the CDR3: TGTGCCAGCAGCGTAGGGAACGGGTTTTCCGGGGAGCTGTTTTTT.

This rearrangement joins TRBV25-1 to TRBJ2-1, with D possibly called TRBD1 or TRBD2 (6 bases each). CDR1 MGHDK and CDR2 SYGVNS come from the germline V gene. The CDR3 sequence is 14 residues long. Trimming took off 4 bases at V and 3 bases at J, with 10 bases between the two ends. The DNA of the CDR3 is TGTGCCAGCAGTGGGGGGGCGGGCTACAATGAGCAGTTCTTC. Translation gives CASSGGAGYNEQFF.

A single count supports this clone. V gene TRBV24-1 combines with J gene TRBJ1-2, with D unclear. This CDR3 has 14 amino acids. CDR1 is KGHDR, CDR2 SFDVKD, per germline. Trimming shortened V by 2 bases and J by 7 bases, and 13 bases separated the two germline ends. The CDR3 loop reads CATSDSDPGSGYTF. The CDR3 region has the DNA TGTGCCACCAGTGATTCCGACCCGGGAAGTGGCTACACCTTC.

The V call is TRBV11-1, the J call TRBJ2-1, with TRBD2 identical over 9 bases. Germline lookup yields CDR1 SGHAT and CDR2 FQDESV (reference sequence). CDR3 length equals 16 residues. The V segment lost 2 bases and the J segment 6 bases; nucleotides outside the gene matches: 8. The CDR3 DNA reads TGTGCCAGCAGCTTACAAGCGGGGGGACGTCCCAATGAGCAGTTCTTC. Protein sequence: CASSLQAGGRPNEQFF.

This chain links TRBV6-5 with TRBJ2-5; TRBD2 aligns across 8 bases. Germline V lookup: CDR1 MNHEY, CDR2 SVGAGI. Trimming at V came to 6 bases and at J to 5 bases, leaving 8 bases not matched to a gene. The CDR3 length is 14 residues. The CDR3 nucleotides are TGTGCCAGCAGAACAGCGGGAGCCGGGGAGACCCAGTACTTC. Translation: CASRTAGAGETQYF.

The rearrangement joins TRBV21-1 to TRBJ1-2; the D call in the table, TRBD1, was not verified against the DNA. TRBV21-1 is classified as a pseudogene. The CDR3 consists of 13 residues. CDR3 protein: CASIPGQGYGYTF. The CDR3 DNA is TGTGCCAGCATCCCGGGACAGGGGTATGGCTACACCTTC.

The rearrangement joins TRBV30 to TRBJ2-2; 9 bases match TRBD1. Trimming at V came to 1 base and at J to 0 bases, leaving 0 bases not matched to a gene. The length of the CDR3 is 15 residues. Germline V gene lookup returns CDR1 GTSNPN and CDR2 SVGIG (reference sequence). This CDR3 is CAWSGTGANTGELFF. Here the CDR3 DNA reads TGTGCCTGGAGTGGGACAGGGGCGAACACCGGGGAGCTGTTTTTT.

The chain employs TRBV19 and TRBJ1-5; D possibly corresponds to TRBD1 (6 bases). V lost 7 bases, J lost 1 base, and 17 bases lay in between. Germline CDR1 and CDR2: LNHDA and SQIVND (reference sequence). This CDR3 region has 16 residues. The DNA of the CDR3 is TGTGCCAGTAAGACCCAAACAGGGATAAGCAATCAGCCCCAGCATTTT. Translated: CASKTQTGISNQPQHF. The variable domain in full, completed from reference TRBV19 and TRBJ1-5, reads DGGITQSPKYLFRKEGQNVTLSCEQNLNHDAMYWYRQDPGQGLRLIYYSQIVNDFQKGDIAEGYSVSREKKESFPLTVTSAQKNPTAFYLCASKTQTGISNQPQHFGDGTRLSIL.

The chain has TRBV28 and TRBJ2-1, with D hard to call. The V gene lost 5 bases and the J gene lost 7 bases, with 18 bases spanning the gap. Looked up from germline, CDR1 is MDHEN and CDR2 is SYDVKM. The CDR3 has 15 amino acids. The CDR3 nucleotides are TGTGCCAGCAGTCCCGGTGCGGTGTCATTGAATGAGCAGTTCTTC. Residues: CASSPGAVSLNEQFF.

V usage is TRBV10-3 and J usage is TRBJ1-4; D is possibly TRBD1 (5 bases). Germline CDR1 ENHRY, CDR2 SYGVKD. V shed 2 bases and J shed 8 bases, with 15 bases lying between them. The CDR3 is 15 amino acids. Here the CDR3 DNA reads TGTGCCATCAGTGAGAAGGGGCAGGGACGAGAAAAACTGTTTTTT. Its protein product is CAISEKGQGREKLFF.

The chain has TRBV5-4 and TRBJ1-1, with D unresolved. The V gene's germline CDR1 is SGHNT and CDR2 YYREEE (reference sequence). Trimming pared 4 bases from V and 3 bases from J, leaving 19 bases between. The CDR3 contains 16 residues. The CDR3 DNA reads as TGTGCCAGCAGCCCCCGGGGTGGGGAGATCCACACTGAAGCTTTCTTT. Translating it yields CASSPRGGEIHTEAFF.

V gene TRBV28 combines with J gene TRBJ1-6; 7 nucleotides agree with TRBD1. The length of the CDR3 is 17 residues. Trimming at V came to 6 bases and at J to 4 bases, leaving 12 bases not matched to a gene. Germline-derived CDR1 and CDR2 are MDHEN and SYDVKM. CDR3 loop: CASSPGGGGVYNSPLHF. Here the CDR3 DNA reads TGTGCCAGCAGCCCCGGGGGAGGGGGCGTGTATAATTCACCCCTCCACTTT. The entire variable domain, with the rest obtained from reference TRBV28 and TRBJ1-6, is as follows: DVKVTQSSRYLVKRTGEKVFLECVQDMDHENMFWYRQDPGLGLRLIYFSYDVKMKEKGDIPEGYSVSREKKERFSLILESASTNQTSMYLCASSPGGGGVYNSPLHFGNGTRLTVT.

The J gene is TRBJ2-3, the V gene TRBV29-1, with D possibly being TRBD1 or TRBD2 (5 bases each). The V gene's germline CDR1 is SQVTM and CDR2 ANQGSEA. Between the trimmed V and J ends, which lost 3 bases and 0 bases, there was a span of 13 bases. CDR3 length equals 15 residues. The CDR3 sequence: CSVEGRGPSTDTQYF. The CDR3 DNA reads as TGCAGCGTTGAGGGACGGGGCCCCAGCACAGATACGCAGTATTTT.

V is TRBV18 and J is TRBJ2-3; TRBD2 matches at 9 bases. The V and J ends lost 2 bases and 3 bases, in that order; junction bases with no gene match: 12. The CDR3 consists of 18 residues. Germline lookup yields CDR1 KGHSH and CDR2 LQKENI. The CDR3 bases are TGTGCCAGCTCACCAGACGTCTTCGCGGGAGGGTTAACAGATACGCAGTATTTT. This sequence encodes CASSPDVFAGGLTDTQYF.

V gene TRBV7-3 combines with J gene TRBJ2-1, with 8 bases matching TRBD2. The CDR3 is 14 residues long. CDR1 is SGHTA and CDR2 is FQGTGA in the germline V gene. With V trimmed by 8 bases and J by 2 bases, 5 bases remained unmatched. CDR3 protein: CASGPGGAYNEQFF. CDR3 nucleotides: TGTGCCAGCGGACCCGGGGGGGCCTACAATGAGCAGTTCTTC.

The chain links TRBV14 to TRBJ2-3; the D gene is possibly TRBD1 (6 bases). The CDR3 covers 12 residues. Germline values: CDR1 SGHDN, CDR2 FVKESK. With 1 base removed from V and 15 bases from J, the gap between germline ends came to 14 bases. The chain's CDR3 is CASSQVDRITYF. CDR3 nucleotides: TGTGCCAGCAGCCAAGTCGACAGGATCACATATTTT.

This clone was observed a handful of times. The chain has TRBV15 and TRBJ2-1, with D perhaps matching TRBD1 or TRBD2 (5 bases each). This CDR3 has 15 residues. Germline V gene data show CDR1 as LNHNV and CDR2 as YYDKDF (reference sequence). V lost 7 bases, J lost 4 bases, and 17 bases lay in between. CDR3 amino acids: CATNLRSGQYNEQFF. The CDR3 nucleotides read TGTGCCACCAACCTGCGAAGCGGACAATACAATGAGCAGTTCTTC.